The sequence of this T cell receptor beta chain was determined in a study of control samples from healthy donors and cancer patients. Profiled with immunoSEQ multiplex PCR; TCRdb holds only in-frame clones, not every one. In the table there are roughly 79,000 clones, around four fifths of which are singletons. With 6 bases clipped from V and 0 bases from J, the junction kept 4 bases outside the gene matches. The CDR3 length is 15 residues. Germline CDR1 LNHDA, CDR2 SQIVND (reference sequence). Sequencing used blood. The J gene is TRBJ1-5, the V gene TRBV19; TRBD1 matches at 8 bases. The receptor comes from a man between 50 and 59 years old in good health. CDR3 amino acids: CASRGQVYSNQPQHF. The DNA of the CDR3 is TGTGCCAGTAGGGGACAGGTCTATAGCAATCAGCCCCAGCATTTT. The full variable domain, rest sourced from reference TRBV19 and TRBJ1-5, is DGGITQSPKYLFRKEGQNVTLSCEQNLNHDAMYWYRQDPGQGLRLIYYSQIVNDFQKGDIAEGYSVSREKKESFPLTVTSAQKNPTAFYLCASRGQVYSNQPQHFGDGTRLSIL.